The 20 T cell receptor beta chains presented below share a single source sample, sequenced in a study of T cell clones after liver transplantation. Only in-frame clones appear in the TCRdb table, and some are missing; sequencing was by immunoSEQ multiplex PCR. The data show around 100,000 clones, around four fifths seen once. Sequenced material: CD4+ T cells from blood, taken before liver transplant. These receptors came from a human donor who received a liver transplant.

This chain uses TRBV11-2 with TRBJ1-1, with D perhaps TRBD1 (5 bases). Germline CDR1 and CDR2: SGHAT and FQNNGV. Trimming took 4 bases from V and 1 from J, leaving 13 bases between them. The CDR3 extends over 15 amino acids. This CDR3 reads CASSSSPRGNTEAFF. Here the CDR3 DNA reads TGTGCCAGCAGCTCATCCCCAAGGGGGAACACTGAAGCTTTCTTT.

The V call is TRBV4-2, the J call TRBJ2-7, with 13 positions matching TRBD2. V was pared by 3 bases and J by 6 bases, with 5 bases of the junction left unmatched. This CDR3 spans 15 amino acids. From germline, CDR1 is LGHNA and CDR2 YNFKEQ. The CDR3 DNA follows: TGTGCCAGCAGCCATCCCGGACTAGCGGGAGTCGAGCAGTACTTC. Encoded protein: CASSHPGLAGVEQYF.

The chain links TRBV11-3 to TRBJ2-5; the D call may be TRBD1 or TRBD2 (5 bases each). V was shortened by 5 bases and J by 5 bases, with 18 bases between the two germline ends. Germline loops: CDR1 SGHNT, CDR2 YENEEA. The CDR3 sequence is 15 residues long. The CDR3 region has the DNA TGTGCCAGCAGCCGGGGACCCTCCACGGGGGAGACCCAGTACTTC. Translated: CASSRGPSTGETQYF.

V is TRBV5-6 and J is TRBJ2-6; D ambiguous. The CDR3 extends over 15 amino acids. V was clipped by 4 bases and J by 0 bases, with 8 bases between them. Germline V lookup: CDR1 SGHDT, CDR2 YYEEEE. For the CDR3, the DNA is TGTGCCAGCAGCACAGACACCTCTGGGGCCAACGTCCTGACTTTC. This sequence encodes CASSTDTSGANVLTF.

The CDR3 bases are TGCGCCAGCAGCTTGGTAGGGGGGACTTCCTACAATGAGCAGTTCTTC. Translation: CASSLVGGTSYNEQFF. The chain is built from TRBV5-1 and TRBJ2-1, with D perhaps given as TRBD1 or TRBD2 (6 bases each). Germline values: CDR1 SGHRS, CDR2 YFSETQ. There are 16 residues in the CDR3. V lost 0 bases to trimming and J lost 1 base, with 11 bases between them.

The chain employs TRBV7-2 and TRBJ2-7; 8 bases are a match to TRBD2. The CDR3 has 17 amino acids. Germline V lookup: CDR1 SGHTA, CDR2 FQGNSA. The V gene end was trimmed by 5 bases and the J gene end by 3 bases; junction bases not matched to a gene: 15. The CDR3 is CASSNARGASGYYEQYF. In nucleotides, the CDR3 is TGTGCCAGCAGCAACGCACGAGGGGCTAGCGGGTACTACGAGCAGTACTTC.

The chain is built from TRBV2 and TRBJ1-1, with a weak D call TRBD1 (6 bases). CDR1 is SNHLY, CDR2 FYNNEI, per germline. The V end lost 6 bases, the J end lost 5 bases, and 16 bases lay between the germline ends. The CDR3 sequence is 14 residues long. The CDR3 sequence: CASRRGVTTTEAFF. In DNA, the CDR3 is TGTGCCAGCAGGAGGGGGGTTACGACAACTGAAGCTTTCTTT.

The sample holds a few counts of this clone. This chain links TRBV4-1 with TRBJ1-5, with D unclear. This CDR3 spans 14 amino acids. V gave up 2 bases and J gave up 4 bases, with 9 bases separating them. The germline gives CDR1 MGHRA, CDR2 YSYEKL. The CDR3 bases are TGCGCCAGCAGCCAATTTCGGGTGAATCAGCCCCAGCATTTT. Translation: CASSQFRVNQPQHF.

The chain combines TRBV7-3 with TRBJ1-1; TRBD1 matches at 11 bases. CDR1 SGHTA and CDR2 FQGTGA come from the germline V gene. The CDR3 runs 17 residues. Trimming cost V 0 bases and J 1 base; bases outside gene matches: 4. The CDR3 loop reads CASSLTRDRGTNTEAFF. CDR3 bases: TGTGCCAGCAGCTTAACACGGGACAGGGGGACGAACACTGAAGCTTTCTTT.

This rearrangement joins TRBV9 to TRBJ2-7; possibly TRBD1 for D (6 bases). The CDR3 is made up of 14 amino acids. Germline V CDR1 and CDR2: SGDLS, YYNGEE. Trimming shortened V by 4 bases and J by 0 bases, and 11 bases separated the two germline ends. The CDR3 loop is CASSPQGSSYEQYF. The CDR3 coding sequence is TGTGCCAGCAGCCCGCAGGGGAGCTCCTACGAGCAGTACTTC.

This rearrangement joins TRBV4-2 to TRBJ1-4, with 8 bases aligning to TRBD1. Trimming at V came to 1 base and at J to 7 bases, leaving 17 bases not matched to a gene. The CDR3 runs to 19 residues. Germline values: CDR1 LGHNA, CDR2 YNFKEQ. CDR3: CASSQGTGRGGGYGEKLFF. CDR3 in DNA: TGTGCCAGCAGCCAAGGGACAGGGAGGGGAGGAGGCTATGGTGAAAAACTGTTTTTT.

J is TRBJ2-1 and V is TRBV27; 10 bases map to TRBD2. This CDR3 spans 18 amino acids. Germline-derived CDR1 and CDR2 are MNHEY and SMNVEV (reference sequence). V gave up 0 bases and J gave up 7 bases; unmatched junction bases: 12. The CDR3 sequence: CASSLSSLASGSGNEQFF. The CDR3 DNA sequence: TGTGCCAGCAGTTTATCGTCTTTGGCTAGCGGGAGCGGAAATGAGCAGTTCTTC.

The gene calls are TRBV30 and TRBJ2-6; no clear D. Trimming cost V 3 bases and J 0 bases, with 9 bases left between them. The CDR3 has 15 amino acids. Germline values: CDR1 GTSNPN, CDR2 SVGIG (reference sequence). In DNA form, the CDR3 reads TGTGCCTGGAGGCAGTGGAGCTCTGGGGCCAACGTCCTGACTTTC. This encodes CAWRQWSSGANVLTF.

The chain couples TRBV9 to TRBJ2-4; 8 positions agree with TRBD1. In germline, CDR1 is SGDLS, CDR2 YYNGEE. V lost 4 bases, J lost 0 bases, and 12 bases stayed unmatched. The CDR3 length is 18 residues. The CDR3 region has the DNA TGTGCCAGCAGCCCAAGAGGAGGACAGGGTCAAGCCAAAAACATTCAGTACTTC. Translated: CASSPRGGQGQAKNIQYF.

The J gene is TRBJ1-4, the V gene TRBV18, with TRBD1 matching 9 bases. CDR1 is KGHSH, CDR2 LQKENI, per germline. The CDR3 totals 18 residues. J was trimmed by 5 bases and V by 2 bases; bases with no gene match: 12. The CDR3 DNA sequence: TGTGCCAGCTCACCAACATGGGGACAGGGTAGAGAAAATGAAAAACTGTTTTTT. As protein: CASSPTWGQGRENEKLFF.

The chain recombines TRBV27 with TRBJ2-1, with TRBD2 matching over 14 bases. The CDR3 runs 18 residues. The germline V gene has CDR1 MNHEY and CDR2 SMNVEV (reference sequence). V trimming: 5 bases; J trimming: 7 bases; junction bases outside the gene matches: 13. CDR3 region: CASSPGTSGSQLGNEQFF. The CDR3 region has the DNA TGTGCCAGCAGTCCGGGGACTAGCGGGAGTCAACTAGGGAATGAGCAGTTCTTC.

The chain joins TRBV7-2 to TRBJ1-5; no reliable D call. Germline V gene sequence: CDR1 SGHTA, CDR2 FQGNSA. The CDR3 runs to 15 residues. The V end was cut by 6 bases, the J end by 4 bases, with 16 bases between. CDR3 in amino acids: CASSPNGRANQPQHF. DNA for the CDR3: TGTGCCAGCAGTCCAAACGGACGGGCTAATCAGCCCCAGCATTTT.

V is TRBV9 and J is TRBJ2-1, with TRBD2 matching 8 bases. Germline trimming cut 0 bases from V and 6 bases from J; bases unmatched to any gene: 2. This CDR3 has 14 residues. Germline CDR1 and CDR2: SGDLS and YYNGEE. The CDR3 coding sequence is TGTGCCAGCAGCGTAGGGACTAGCAGCAATGAGCAGTTCTTC. This sequence encodes CASSVGTSSNEQFF.

The table lists this clone with a count of one. The rearrangement links TRBV18 to TRBJ2-1; 9 bases match TRBD2. The CDR3 is 16 residues long. J gave up 1 base and V 6 bases, and 7 bases lay outside the gene matches. Germline-derived CDR1 and CDR2 are KGHSH and LQKENI. The chain's CDR3 is CASSRRTSGSYNEQFF. DNA for the CDR3: TGTGCCAGCTCCCGACGTACTAGCGGGTCCTACAATGAGCAGTTCTTC.

This sequence joins TRBV7-3 and TRBJ1-2, with D unresolved. Trimming cost V 5 bases and J 4 bases, with 11 bases left between them. This CDR3 is 13 amino acids long. CDR1 is SGHTA and CDR2 is FQGTGA in the germline V gene. CDR3 nucleotides: TGTGCCAGCAGCAGGGTAGGCGGCTATGGCTACACCTTC. Amino acids: CASSRVGGYGYTF.